The entry below gives a single T cell receptor (beta chain) sequence along with its context. The target antigen is unknown. This specimen comes from a study of CD8 T cells in Susac syndrome. Turning to the study itself: Blood was drawn from patients with Susac syndrome. At that point, they were therapy-naive, on corticosteroids, or on intravenous immunoglobulin alone. General study findings and limits: The study found that Susac CD8+ clonal expansion peaked in TEMRA cells and active patients.

Random-hexamer reverse transcription was applied to about 0.5 to 1 ug RNA. An immunoSEQ multiplex PCR generated amplified TCR beta CDR3 products spanning 54 Vbeta and 13 Jbeta. MiXCR was run by TCRdb on the immunoSEQ multiplex PCR reads, yielding one entry per CDR3 protein. The sample lists fewer than 90,000 distinct CDR3 sequences, about 94% seen once, with 0.35% to 0.55% in the top ten. FACS was used to enrich TEMRA cells, whereas the CD8+ and CD4+ T cells were obtained by negative isolation. The junction had 5 bases not matched to a gene; V was cut back by 5 bases and J by 3 bases. The germline V gene has CDR1 SEHNR and CDR2 FQNEAQ (reference sequence). This CDR3 is 15 amino acids long.

The receptor was derived from a human donor with Susac syndrome. The sequencing input was CD8+ T cells from PBMCs. The rearrangement joins TRBV7-9 to TRBJ2-2; 8 nucleotides align to TRBD1. CDR3: CASSPRQGYTGELFF. In DNA, the CDR3 is TGTGCCAGCAGCCCGCGACAGGGGTACACCGGGGAGCTGTTTTTT. Looking up the rest from reference TRBV7-9 and TRBJ2-2 gives the full variable domain: DTGVSQNPRHKITKRGQNVTFRCDPISEHNRLYWYRQTLGQGPEFLTYFQNEAQLEKSRLLSDRFSAERPKGSFSTLEIQRTEQGDSAMYLCASSPRQGYTGELFFGEGSRLTVL.